This entry lists 20 T cell receptor beta chains sequenced from one sample in a study of cytomegalovirus exposure and HLA in healthy donors. A multiplex PCR was run with 60 Vbeta primers and 13 Jbeta primers. The protocol was immunoSEQ multiplex PCR, while the TCRdb copy is restricted to in-frame clones and leaves out a portion. The data hold 160,000 or so clones, with around 78% observed a single time. Source material: PBMCs. These receptors came from a woman between 40 and 50 years old in good health and CMV-seronegative.

As for this clone: Within the sample, other DNA sequences also encode this same CDR3. This chain uses TRBV6-5 with TRBJ1-5; 9 nucleotides align to TRBD1. Losses at the gene ends were 2 bases for V and 2 bases for J; bases not matched to a gene: 1. The CDR3 loop spans 15 amino acids. The germline V gene has CDR1 MNHEY and CDR2 SVGAGI. CDR3 sequence: CASSYRQGGNQPQHF. In nucleotides, the CDR3 is TGTGCCAGCAGTTACCGACAGGGGGGCAATCAGCCCCAGCATTTT.

This clone was counted once. The chain couples TRBV27 to TRBJ2-2; D perhaps matches TRBD1 (6 bases). This CDR3 contains 13 residues. Germline CDR1 MNHEY, CDR2 SMNVEV (reference sequence). V gave up 6 bases and J gave up 4 bases, with 9 bases separating them. The CDR3 protein is CASRYRVTGELFF. The CDR3 DNA sequence: TGTGCCAGCAGATACAGGGTCACCGGGGAGCTGTTTTTT.

V is TRBV4-1 and J is TRBJ2-3; 8 positions match TRBD2. Trimming at V came to 4 bases and at J to 0 bases, leaving 6 bases not matched to a gene. There are 16 residues in the CDR3. Germline loops: CDR1 MGHRA, CDR2 YSYEKL. The DNA of the CDR3 is TGCGCCAGCAGCCGTAGCGGGGCACGTAGCACAGATACGCAGTATTTT. This translates into CASSRSGARSTDTQYF.

The genes are TRBV7-2 and TRBJ1-1; TRBD1 matches 7 bases. This CDR3 spans 14 amino acids. Trimming removed 6 bases from V and 0 bases from J; junction bases left unmatched: 4. Germline-derived CDR1 and CDR2 are SGHTA and FQGNSA. The CDR3 protein is CASRKGQLNTEAFF. The CDR3 DNA reads TGTGCCAGCAGAAAGGGACAGCTGAACACTGAAGCTTTCTTT.

The J gene is TRBJ2-7, the V gene TRBV28; 11 bases align to TRBD2. V shed 6 bases and J 11 bases; nucleotides not matched to a gene: 12. The CDR3 is 14 residues long. Germline-derived CDR1 and CDR2 are MDHEN and SYDVKM. CDR3 nucleotides: TGTGCCAGCAGCCCCTGGGCTAGCGGGGGGAGGGAGTACTTC. Encoded protein: CASSPWASGGREYF.

The chain is built from TRBV6-1 and TRBJ1-2, with D tentatively TRBD1 (6 bases). This CDR3 region has 12 residues. Trimming shortened V by 11 bases and J by 5 bases, and 15 bases separated the two germline ends. Germline assignment: CDR1 MNHNS and CDR2 SASEGT. CDR3 sequence (DNA): TGTGCCGCAGGGGTGGCATATTATGGCTACACCTTC. Protein product: CAAGVAYYGYTF.

The rearrangement uses TRBV9 and TRBJ2-3, with 16 bases that match TRBD2. V lost 3 bases and J lost 8; bases outside the gene matches: 6. CDR3 size: 16 residues. Germline V gene lookup returns CDR1 SGDLS and CDR2 YYNGEE. This CDR3 is CASSAGTSGGEVTQYF. The CDR3 DNA is TGTGCCAGCAGCGCCGGGACTAGCGGGGGGGAGGTTACGCAGTATTTT.

A note on this clone: Other DNA sequences from this sample encode an identical CDR3 as well. The V gene is TRBV5-4, the J gene TRBJ1-2; TRBD1 agrees at 10 bases. The CDR3 loop spans 14 amino acids. The junction had 3 bases not matched to a gene; V was cut back by 0 bases and J by 7 bases. CDR1 is SGHNT, CDR2 YYREEE, per germline (reference sequence). The DNA of the CDR3 is TGTGCCAGCAGCTTGGGACAGGGGGCAATTGGCTACACCTTC. Translated: CASSLGQGAIGYTF.

This sequence joins TRBV28 and TRBJ2-7, with 7 bases fitting TRBD1. The CDR3 length is 16 residues. V was clipped by 2 bases and J by 5 bases; unmatched bases: 12. The germline gives CDR1 MDHEN, CDR2 SYDVKM. The CDR3 DNA follows: TGTGCCAGCAGTTTACAGAGGGCAGGGGGTTCTGACGAGCAGTACTTC. Translating it yields CASSLQRAGGSDEQYF.

The chain links TRBV5-1 to TRBJ1-3; D perhaps matches TRBD1 (5 bases). Germline-derived CDR1 and CDR2 are SGHRS and YFSETQ. Trimming pared 4 bases from V and 0 bases from J, leaving 14 bases between. The CDR3 length is 16 residues. CDR3 in DNA: TGCGCCAGCAGCCGCGGGGACTGGACCTCTGGAAACACCATATATTTT. Translation: CASSRGDWTSGNTIYF. The full variable domain, completed using reference TRBV5-1 and TRBJ1-3, is KAGVTQTPRYLIKTRGQQVTLSCSPISGHRSVSWYQQTPGQGLQFLFEYFSETQRNKGNFPGRFSGRQFSNSRSEMNVSTLELGDSALYLCASSRGDWTSGNTIYFGEGSWLTVV.

On this clone: The junction departs from the called germline gene at one end, perhaps through a read error. The chain carries TRBV7-9 and TRBJ1-1; TRBD1 might be the D (6 bases). Germline V gene data show CDR1 as SEHNR and CDR2 as FQNEAQ (reference sequence). The CDR3 is made up of 15 amino acids. The CDR3 DNA reads as TGTGCCAGCACCTTAGATCTATCAGGGGAAACTGAAGCTTTCTTT. This encodes CASTLDLSGETEAFF.

V is TRBV4-1 and J is TRBJ1-2, with a weak D call TRBD1 (5 bases). Trimming stripped 0 bases from V and 0 bases from J, with 8 bases between. This CDR3 has 15 residues. Per the germline V gene, CDR1 is MGHRA and CDR2 is YSYEKL. CDR3 amino acids: CASSQDWTTNYGYTF. CDR3 in DNA: TGCGCCAGCAGCCAAGATTGGACAACTAACTATGGCTACACCTTC.

J is TRBJ2-7 and V is TRBV6-1; the match to TRBD1 covers 10 bases. CDR3 length: 15 amino acids. Germline V gene lookup returns CDR1 MNHNS and CDR2 SASEGT. V was pared by 8 bases and J by 4 bases, with 11 bases of the junction left unmatched. The CDR3 loop reads CASSLRDRGMYEQYF. CDR3 sequence (DNA): TGTGCCAGCTCCTTAAGGGACAGGGGAATGTACGAGCAGTACTTC.

This clone has only one observation. The V and J genes are TRBV13 and TRBJ2-4; tentatively, D is TRBD2 (7 bases). The length of the CDR3 is 16 residues. Germline V gene sequence: CDR1 PRHDT, CDR2 FYEKMQ (reference sequence). V lost 5 bases to trimming and J lost 1 base, with 15 bases between them. CDR3 bases: TGTGCCAGCAGCCCCCCTAGGGGGGGTGCCAAAAACATTCAGTACTTC. This gives the protein CASSPPRGGAKNIQYF.

The gene calls are TRBV6-1 and TRBJ1-4; tentative D call: TRBD1 (5 bases). This CDR3 comprises 15 residues. Germline V gene lookup returns CDR1 MNHNS and CDR2 SASEGT. The germline V and J ends were trimmed by 1 base and 6 bases, with 12 bases remaining between them. CDR3 nucleotides: TGTGCCAGCAGTGAAGTTCAGGGAGGCGATGAAAAACTGTTTTTT. It encodes CASSEVQGGDEKLFF.

The chain employs TRBV27 and TRBJ1-2, with D tentatively TRBD1 (5 bases). The V end was cut by 5 bases, the J end by 8 bases, with 9 bases between. CDR3 length: 11 residues. Germline values: CDR1 MNHEY, CDR2 SMNVEV (reference sequence). The CDR3 nucleotides read TGTGCCAGCAGTCCAGGGCGAGGCTACACCTTC. Its translation is CASSPGRGYTF.

This clone appeared many times. This chain joins TRBV5-5 and TRBJ1-6, with 8 bases fitting TRBD1. Germline loops: CDR1 SGHKS, CDR2 YYEKEE (reference sequence). V shed 5 bases, J shed 12 bases, and the junction held 10 bases outside the gene matches. The CDR3 spans 14 residues. CDR3 in amino acids: CASRLGTGGEPLHF. In nucleotides, the CDR3 is TGTGCCAGCAGGCTGGGGACAGGAGGTGAACCCCTCCACTTT.

The genes are TRBV11-2 and TRBJ2-7; the match to TRBD1 covers 10 bases. V shed 5 bases and J 7 bases; nucleotides not matched to a gene: 11. Looked up from germline, CDR1 is SGHAT and CDR2 is FQNNGV. This CDR3 has 15 residues. The CDR3 DNA reads as TGTGCCAGCAGCCCGGCCGGGACAGGGGAGGAAGAGCAGTACTTC. Encoded protein: CASSPAGTGEEEQYF.

This clone has a handful of counts. V is TRBV7-6 and J is TRBJ2-5; the D gene is possibly TRBD1 (5 bases). Germline V gene lookup returns CDR1 SGHVS and CDR2 FNYEAQ. V was cut by 2 bases and J by 1 base, with 5 bases left in between. This CDR3 has 13 residues. The CDR3, as DNA: TGTGCCAGCAGCTTACAGGGCCAAGAGACCCAGTACTTC. Translated: CASSLQGQETQYF.

J is TRBJ1-6 and V is TRBV19; no firm D call. The CDR3 contains 17 residues. Trimming left V 0 bases short and J 6 bases short, with 15 bases between. Germline assignment: CDR1 LNHDA and CDR2 SQIVND (reference sequence). The CDR3 DNA is TGTGCCAGTAGTATAGATCGTGGCCCCTCAAGTAATTCACCCCTCCACTTT. It specifies CASSIDRGPSSNSPLHF.